The clone carrying this TCR beta chain was seen a few times. Antigen: not known. The authors prepared the TCRbeta library with unique molecular identifiers. Each CDR3 protein gets one entry after TCRdb re-called the PCR reads with MiXCR. Here the sample spans around 490,000 distinct CDR3 sequences, about 10% being singletons. The entry originates in a study of T-cell reconstitution after alpha-beta-depleted transplantation in children. Whole-study findings and limits: Several hundred rapidly expanded clones from non-depleted graft cells reportedly supplied alpha-beta T cells about two months post-transplant.

The CDR3 has 16 residues. The germline V and J ends were trimmed by 6 bases and 0 bases, with 15 bases remaining between them. V is TRBV12-3 or TRBV12-4 and J is TRBJ2-1; D gene ambiguous. The TCR sequence derives from a female patient aged 2-9 years who had a stem cell transplant for aplastic anemia, so the T cells may come from the graft donor. This sample comprised PBMCs, mostly from graft donor cells, obtained 180 days after TCRalphabeta/CD19-depleted stem cell transplant. The CDR3 here is CASSPSYRRSYNEQFF. In DNA form, the CDR3 reads TGTGCCAGCAGCCCCTCCTATCGACGCTCCTACAATGAGCAGTTCTTC.